There are a few counts of the clone carrying this TCR beta chain. Antigen specificity is unknown. This specimen comes from a study of cytomegalovirus exposure and HLA in healthy donors. Study-wide background: Out of about 410 genotyped donors, about 84% belonged to the Caucasian-associated ancestry cluster. Study-wide results and limits: Among the CMV-associated chains, three were confirmed in vitro as specific for CMV antigens. Most TCR sequences were uncommon, yet certain public TCRs appeared in many donors. In a later analysis, a missense DCLRE1C variant was linked to TCR beta V- and J-gene trimming.

This PCR relied on a set of 60 Vbeta primers and 13 Jbeta primers. Data came from immunoSEQ multiplex PCR; TCRdb stores just in-frame clones and leaves some out. Of 100,000 to 150,000 clones in the sample, about three quarters were seen once. The CDR3 has 17 residues. The receptor was isolated from a female donor in good health and CMV-seronegative. The chain couples TRBV21-1 to TRBJ2-5; the table's D call TRBD2 went unverified against the DNA. TRBJ2-7 matches the DNA end more closely, so the J call is doubtful. TRBV21-1 is a known pseudogene. The sequenced material came from PBMCs. The CDR3 nucleotides are TGTGCCAGCAGCAAAAATCCGGGAAGGCTCTCCTCCTACGAGCAGTACTTC. Translation: CASSKNPGRLSSYEQYF.